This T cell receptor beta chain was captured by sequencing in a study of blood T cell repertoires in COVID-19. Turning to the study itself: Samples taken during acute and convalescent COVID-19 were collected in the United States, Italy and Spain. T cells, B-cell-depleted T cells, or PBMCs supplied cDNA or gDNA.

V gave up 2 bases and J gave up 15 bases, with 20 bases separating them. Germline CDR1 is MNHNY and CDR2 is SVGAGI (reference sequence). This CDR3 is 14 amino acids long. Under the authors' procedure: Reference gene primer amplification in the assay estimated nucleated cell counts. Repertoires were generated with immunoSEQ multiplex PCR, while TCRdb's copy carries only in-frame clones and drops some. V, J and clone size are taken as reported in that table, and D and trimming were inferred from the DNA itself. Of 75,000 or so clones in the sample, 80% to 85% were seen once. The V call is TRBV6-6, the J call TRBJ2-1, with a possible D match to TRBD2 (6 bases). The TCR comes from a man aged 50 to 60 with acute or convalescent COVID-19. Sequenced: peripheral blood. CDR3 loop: CASSYGGVWDSTFF. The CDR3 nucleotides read TGTGCCAGCAGTTACGGCGGGGTCTGGGATTCCACGTTCTTC.